These 26 T cell receptor beta chains share one sample of origin, sequenced in a study of human T cells and chemical hapten exposure. Stated time point: patch test 1, 2 weeks after DPC sensitization. Noted treatment: therapeutic diphenylcyclopropenone sensitization with weekly scalp DPC. One entry per CDR3 protein results from TCRdb running MiXCR on the RACE reads. This table holds some 380,000 distinct CDR3 sequences, more than 4.5% found once. The specimen comprised whole blood, sampled in connection with sensitization to the hapten diphenylcyclopropenone (DPC). These receptors came from a woman aged 45-59 years with alopecia areata. Some clones in this sample may be carry-over from other donors' samples.

In its sample, this clonotype was seen many times. V and J are TRBV20-1 and TRBJ2-1; perhaps TRBD1 as D (5 bases). The germline gives CDR1 DFQATT, CDR2 SNEGSKA (reference sequence). The CDR3 runs 12 residues. Trimming took off 3 bases at V and 9 bases at J, with 12 bases between the two ends. This CDR3 reads CSARIRASEQFF. The CDR3, as DNA: TGCAGTGCTAGGATCAGGGCGAGTGAGCAGTTCTTC.

This clonotype appeared many times. V gene TRBV20-1 combines with J gene TRBJ2-2; D gene unclear. Trimming shortened V by 3 bases and J by 3 bases, and 11 bases separated the two germline ends. Per germline, CDR1 DFQATT and CDR2 SNEGSKA (reference sequence). This CDR3 contains 14 residues. The CDR3: CSASLQEYTGELFF. The CDR3 coding sequence is TGCAGTGCTAGTCTCCAGGAGTACACCGGGGAGCTGTTTTTT.

This clonotype showed up just a few times. This rearrangement joins TRBV7-6 to TRBJ2-3; possibly TRBD1 for D (6 bases). CDR1 is SGHVS, CDR2 FNYEAQ, per germline. Trimming removed 7 bases from V and 2 bases from J, with 13 bases in between. This CDR3 is built from 14 residues. CDR3 DNA: TGTGCCAGCAAGGGGGAGCCTTCCACAGATACGCAGTATTTT. It yields the protein CASKGEPSTDTQYF.

This clonotype was counted many times. This sequence joins TRBV7-2 and TRBJ2-5; weak D call: TRBD2 (6 bases). Germline V gene sequence: CDR1 SGHTA, CDR2 FQGNSA. Trimming left V 5 bases short and J 5 bases short, with 15 bases between. The CDR3 covers 14 residues. The CDR3 reads CASSPRTTGETQYF. For the CDR3, the DNA is TGTGCCAGCAGCCCCCGGACTACGGGGGAGACCCAGTACTTC.

This clonotype was seen many times. As DNA, the CDR3 is TGTGCCAGCAGTTACGGGACAGGGGGCTCACCCCTCCACTTT. Translation: CASSYGTGGSPLHF. The V call is TRBV6-5, the J call TRBJ1-6; 12 bases match TRBD1. CDR1 and CDR2 from the germline V gene are MNHEY and SVGAGI. After removal of 2 bases from V and 10 bases from J, the junction contained 0 bases not matched to a gene. The CDR3 runs to 14 residues.

This clonotype was detected a few times. The V gene is TRBV3-1, the J gene TRBJ1-1, with 7 bases that match TRBD1. The germline V gene encodes CDR1 LGHDT and CDR2 YNNKEL (reference sequence). After removal of 5 bases from V and 6 bases from J, the junction contained 9 bases not matched to a gene. The CDR3 spans 14 residues. CDR3 in amino acids: CASSLNTGVAEAFF. In DNA form, the CDR3 reads TGTGCCAGCAGCTTGAACACAGGGGTGGCTGAAGCTTTCTTT.

This clonotype was detected ten times or more. J is TRBJ1-2 and V is TRBV6-5; D remains ambiguous. The V end lost 10 bases, the J end lost 4 bases, and 10 bases lay between the germline ends. This CDR3 comprises 11 residues. The V gene's germline CDR1 is MNHEY and CDR2 SVGAGI. The CDR3 nucleotides are TGTGCCACCGGACGTAGCTATGGCTACACCTTC. This encodes CATGRSYGYTF.

This clonotype was counted a few times. The V call is TRBV27, the J call TRBJ2-3; D remains ambiguous. CDR3 length: 11 residues. V was pared by 2 bases and J by 8 bases, with 5 bases between. Looked up from germline, CDR1 is MNHEY and CDR2 is SMNVEV (reference sequence). The CDR3 region is CASSLNGTQYF. CDR3 nucleotides: TGTGCCAGCAGTTTAAATGGTACGCAGTATTTT.

J is TRBJ2-5 and V is TRBV27; D possibly corresponds to TRBD2 (6 bases). Deletions cut 5 bases from V and 1 base from J, with 17 bases between. The germline gives CDR1 MNHEY, CDR2 SMNVEV (reference sequence). The CDR3 contains 16 residues. This CDR3 reads CASSVDAGRLQETQYF. The CDR3, as DNA: TGTGCCAGCAGTGTAGACGCAGGGAGGCTCCAAGAGACCCAGTACTTC.

The rearrangement links TRBV7-9 to TRBJ2-1; perhaps TRBD1 as D (5 bases). The CDR3 loop spans 16 amino acids. V lost 5 bases to trimming and J lost 0 bases, with 14 bases between them. The germline CDR1 and CDR2 sequences are SEHNR and FQNEAQ (reference sequence). The CDR3 region has the DNA TGTGCCAGCAGCCCGAAGGGGTTAAGCTCCTACAATGAGCAGTTCTTC. Its translation: CASSPKGLSSYNEQFF.

V is TRBV11-2 and J is TRBJ1-3, with a possible D match to TRBD1 (5 bases). The CDR3 contains 17 residues. Trimming stripped 5 bases from V and 8 bases from J, with 25 bases between. The V gene's germline CDR1 is SGHAT and CDR2 FQNNGV. The chain's CDR3 is CASSRTFWDDPADTIYF. The CDR3 bases are TGTGCCAGCAGCCGGACTTTCTGGGACGACCCCGCAGACACCATATATTTT.

The rearrangement joins TRBV27 to TRBJ2-2; tentatively, D is TRBD1 (5 bases). Germline lookup yields CDR1 MNHEY and CDR2 SMNVEV (reference sequence). There are 16 residues in the CDR3. Trimming cost V 0 bases and J 2 bases, with 10 bases left between them. The CDR3 spells CASSLSSQGNTGELFF. CDR3 coding DNA: TGTGCCAGCAGTTTATCCAGCCAGGGAAACACCGGGGAGCTGTTTTTT.

With regard to this clonotype: The junction departs from the called germline gene at one end, perhaps through a read error. V and J are TRBV12-3 or TRBV12-4 and TRBJ2-1; 9 bases are a match to TRBD1. The CDR3 contains 12 residues. The CDR3 DNA follows: TGTGCCAGCAGCTTTCCTACAGGGGGCGCGGGATTC. Amino acids: CASSFPTGGAGF.

J is TRBJ2-7 and V is TRBV7-2, with TRBD2 identical over 15 bases. Germline V gene sequence: CDR1 SGHTA, CDR2 FQGNSA. The CDR3 length is 19 residues. V lost 4 bases to trimming and J lost 3 bases; unmatched junction nucleotides: 13. The CDR3 nucleotides read TGTGCCAGCAGCTACCGGCCTGGGACTAGCGGGGGGAGGGGCTACGAGCAGTACTTC. Its translation: CASSYRPGTSGGRGYEQYF.

The sample holds many counts of this clonotype. The chain links TRBV29-1 to TRBJ1-1; maybe TRBD1 (5 bases). Deletions cut 5 bases from V and 5 bases from J, with 21 bases between. CDR3 size: 15 residues. CDR1 is SQVTM and CDR2 is ANQGSEA in the germline V gene. CDR3 sequence: CSVRGGQGAETEAFF. The CDR3 DNA is TGCAGCGTTCGAGGAGGTCAGGGCGCGGAGACTGAAGCTTTCTTT. The variable domain in full, with the rest retrieved from reference TRBV29-1 and TRBJ1-1, is SAVISQKPSRDICQRGTSLTIQCQVDSQVTMMFWYRQQPGQSLTLIATANQGSEATYESGFVIDKFPISRPNLTFSTLTVSNMSPEDSSIYLCSVRGGQGAETEAFFGQGTRLTVV.

On this clonotype: A junction end diverges from the germline sequence, so it may reflect a read error. CDR3 coding DNA: TGTGCCATCAGTGACCCCCGGACGGGCTCGGACGAGCTGTACTTC. It specifies CAISDPRTGSDELYF. V usage is TRBV10-3 and J usage is TRBJ2-7; D is ambiguous. Germline V lookup: CDR1 ENHRY, CDR2 SYGVKD. This CDR3 contains 15 residues.

This clonotype was counted only a few times. The rearrangement joins TRBV20-1 to TRBJ1-4; no clear D. The germline V gene has CDR1 DFQATT and CDR2 SNEGSKA (reference sequence). Trimming cost V 2 bases and J 8 bases, with 15 bases left between them. The CDR3 sequence is 14 residues long. CDR3 coding DNA: TGCAGTGCTAGACTCGTCGACGGAGGGGAAAAACTGTTTTTT. It specifies CSARLVDGGEKLFF.

This clonotype showed up many times. V usage is TRBV12-5 and J usage is TRBJ2-3; TRBD2 might be the D (5 bases). Deletions cut 6 bases from V and 2 bases from J, with 9 bases between. This CDR3 contains 13 residues. Germline values: CDR1 LGHNT, CDR2 FRNRAP. The CDR3 nucleotides read TGTGCTAGTGGCAACGGGGTCACAGATACGCAGTATTTT. It is translated as CASGNGVTDTQYF.

This clonotype was detected many times. V usage is TRBV29-1 and J usage is TRBJ2-7; D is undetermined. The CDR3 has 11 residues. Trimming took off 1 base at V and 3 bases at J, with 4 bases between the two ends. Germline assignment: CDR1 SQVTM and CDR2 ANQGSEA. The CDR3 DNA reads TGCAGCGTTGAAGTGCGCTACGAGCAGTACTTC. Residues: CSVEVRYEQYF.

This clonotype showed up many times. The rearrangement links TRBV28 to TRBJ1-5; D ambiguous. The germline CDR1 and CDR2 sequences are MDHEN and SYDVKM. This CDR3 contains 15 residues. Trimming removed 1 base from V and 4 bases from J, with 11 bases in between. CDR3 coding DNA: TGTGCCAGCAGTTTATCCGGGCACAGTAATCAGCCCCAGCATTTT. Its protein product is CASSLSGHSNQPQHF.

This clonotype was detected only a few times. The V gene is TRBV7-2, the J gene TRBJ2-3; possible D gene TRBD2, 5 bases. V gave up 1 base and J gave up 3 bases, with 14 bases separating them. Per germline, CDR1 SGHTA and CDR2 FQGNSA. This CDR3 has 16 residues. The chain's CDR3 is CASSLDNESGTDTQYF. The CDR3 bases are TGTGCCAGCAGCTTAGACAACGAAAGCGGAACAGATACGCAGTATTTT.

This chain uses TRBV10-3 with TRBJ2-7; TRBD2 aligns across 10 bases. Germline V gives CDR1 ENHRY, CDR2 SYGVKD. The CDR3 spans 14 residues. Germline trimming cut 4 bases from V and 6 bases from J; bases unmatched to any gene: 6. CDR3: CAISGLAGGREQYF. The DNA of the CDR3 is TGTGCCATCAGTGGTTTAGCGGGAGGCCGCGAGCAGTACTTC.

The sample holds many counts of this clonotype. This sequence joins TRBV5-4 and TRBJ2-2; 7 nucleotides agree with TRBD2. Germline loops: CDR1 SGHNT, CDR2 YYREEE (reference sequence). The length of the CDR3 is 15 residues. Unmatched junction bases numbered 7, after V lost 2 bases and J lost 6 bases. CDR3: CASSLGGSAAGELFF. CDR3 nucleotides: TGTGCCAGCAGCTTAGGCGGGAGTGCGGCCGGGGAGCTGTTTTTT. The full variable domain, rest sourced from reference TRBV5-4 and TRBJ2-2, is ETGVTQSPTHLIKTRGQQVTLRCSSQSGHNTVSWYQQALGQGPQFIFQYYREEENGRGNFPPRFSGLQFPNYSSELNVNALELDDSALYLCASSLGGSAAGELFFGEGSRLTVL.

This clonotype has a count of ten or more. This rearrangement joins TRBV20-1 to TRBJ1-5; the D is unclear. Germline assignment: CDR1 DFQATT and CDR2 SNEGSKA (reference sequence). V lost 0 bases, J lost 9 bases, and 6 bases lay in between. This CDR3 has 11 amino acids. The CDR3 DNA reads as TGCAGTGCTAGAGAGGATGGGCCCCAGCATTTT. It yields the protein CSAREDGPQHF.

This clonotype was seen many times. The chain carries TRBV9 and TRBJ1-1, with D possibly matching TRBD1 (5 bases). Trimming cost V 4 bases and J 3 bases, with 16 bases left between them. CDR1 SGDLS and CDR2 YYNGEE come from the germline V gene. The CDR3 has 15 amino acids. CDR3 sequence: CASSTGGGADTEAFF. The CDR3 DNA reads as TGTGCCAGCAGCACGGGAGGAGGGGCTGACACTGAAGCTTTCTTT.

This clonotype was detected many times. The V and J genes are TRBV28 and TRBJ1-2; D not resolved. V was shortened by 3 bases and J by 3 bases, with 11 bases between the two germline ends. This CDR3 comprises 14 residues. Germline CDR1 and CDR2: MDHEN and SYDVKM. CDR3 region: CASSLRAFDYGYTF. The CDR3 nucleotides read TGTGCCAGCAGTTTGAGGGCGTTCGACTATGGCTACACCTTC.